This T cell receptor (beta chain) is from a study of T cells in Graves' hyperthyroidism and ophthalmopathy (dated by TCRdb to the late 2010s). For the wider study: Peripheral blood was sampled at the time of initial diagnosis, prior to any treatment. In addition, the study compared T-cell repertoires in thyroid tissue and in blood from about 6 Graves' hyperthyroidism patients. Whether ophthalmopathy could be predicted prospectively was tested in an independent validation cohort made up of 18 to 20 hyperthyroidism patients plus 17 patients who later progressed to ophthalmopathy. According to the paper, TCR Vbeta CDR3 sequencing was carried out on approximately 140 peripheral blood samples, which came from some 41 ophthalmopathy, some 73 hyperthyroidism and roughly 17 progressor patients. The 90 to 100 discovery patients were randomly divided into training and test sets at a 7:3 ratio. Once sampling was done, hyperthyroidism patients were given methimazole at a starting dose of 30 mg daily, whereas ophthalmopathy patients were given high-dose intravenous methylprednisolone. To identify distinguishing TCR V-J signatures, a discovery cohort of around 100 patients was used, comprising some 45 with Graves' ophthalmopathy and 55 to 65 with stable Graves' hyperthyroidism.

Concerning this clonotype itself: Its antigen is still unknown. It has no much larger one-base neighbor in the sample; base qualities were not kept.

CDR1 DFQATT and CDR2 SNEGSKA are derived from the germline V gene (reference sequence). Taken from cysteine to phenylalanine, the CDR3 has 13 residues. The DNA shown is the 39-base CDR3, in frame from base 1. Between the V and J ends, shortened by 3 bases and 2 bases respectively, the junction contains 11 bases. TCR beta CDR3 regions were amplified from RNA transcripts. The TCR CDR3 was subjected to a first round of RT-PCR using the HTBI primer set and the Qiagen OneStep RT-PCR kit. Libraries were constructed in a second round of multiplex PCR, after which size selection and purification were carried out. Sequencing of the libraries was done on an Illumina HiSeq2000 using paired-end 100 bp reads. On the study's bioinformatics: Raw data were processed with SOAPnuke, discarding reads with adapters, uncalled bases, mean Phred below 15, or no exact constant-primer or identifier match. COPE v1.2.5 was used to merge high-quality paired reads, and clonotypes were defined as unique nucleotide sequences. MiTCR v1.1 was used to align clonotypes to the IMGT TRBV, TRBD and TRBJ reference segments. Analysis was restricted to V-J combinations with a frequency above 0.0001, which covered just over 98% of repertoires. The TCS score was defined as F50 (clonal expansion) divided by E x V (chaos), with BLOSUM62-based TCRdist calculated between CDR3 peptides within each V-J. Welch's t-statistics and random forest reduced around 550 V-J features to some 14, which were used in a naive Bayes classifier (R e1071). Using fastp at Q25 and MiXCR, TCRdb reprocessed the public reads and kept productive beta chains. Identical CDR3 proteins give one entry, which carries the most common genes and DNA. The V and J calls follow TCRdb's processing rather than the paper's. The sample table lists about 620,000 distinct CDR3 sequences, under 20% of them with a count of one. The ten largest make up 3.8% of the sample.

Stable Graves' hyperthyroidism was defined as no progression to ophthalmopathy during 18 months of follow-up. Hyperthyroidism patients were newly diagnosed, had a disease duration of under 2 months, and were aged 18 to 65 years. The study excluded patients with uncontrolled infections, other autoimmune diseases, pregnancy or lactation. Diagnoses relied on clinical symptoms, serum thyroxine and TRAb, thyroid ultrasound and orbital computed tomography. PBMCs were separated from roughly 9.3 ml of fresh peripheral blood using Ficoll-Paque density gradient centrifugation. Trizol reagent was used to extract total RNA, and RNA quality was then checked on an Agilent 2100 Bioanalyzer. The full study reports these points: A 13 V-J signature model separated ophthalmopathy from stable hyperthyroidism, with 87.88% sensitivity and roughly 81% specificity in cross-validation and 80%/75% in testing. No statistical method was used to set the sample size in advance, and investigators knew the group allocation. In validation, progression to ophthalmopathy was predicted by the model with approximately 67% sensitivity and around 75% specificity, a median of approximately 6.5 months before onset. Most expanded thyroid clonotypes (frequency above 0.001) were also found in blood, which suggests that blood repertoires may mirror thyroid immune responses.

This TCR came from a woman aged 25 to 39 with Graves' hyperthyroidism. The sequencing sample was made of blood. This sequence uses TRBV20-1 and TRBJ2-7; the D gene is perhaps TRBD2, from 5 matching bases. CDR3 protein: CSASPSGPYEQYF. The DNA is as follows: TGCAGTGCTAGCCCCAGCGGCCCCTACGAGCAGTACTTC.